Presented here are 22 T cell receptor beta chains from one specimen sequenced in a study of PD-1 blockade in classical Hodgkin lymphoma. Each and every patient relapsed after autologous stem cell transplantation, and patients got differing brentuximab vedotin exposure. The assay was immunoSEQ multiplex PCR, and TCRdb's table has in-frame clones only and misses some. In the table there are about 36,000 clones, almost 70% of which are singletons. The material sequenced was peripheral blood mononuclear cells (PBMCs), taken before the second cycle of nivolumab. The receptors stem from a human donor with classical Hodgkin lymphoma.

This clone was observed a few times. The rearrangement uses TRBV18 and TRBJ1-5, with a possible D match to TRBD1 (5 bases). V shed 1 base and J shed 7 bases, with 8 bases lying between them. Per the germline V gene, CDR1 is KGHSH and CDR2 is LQKENI. The CDR3 totals 13 residues. This chain's CDR3 is CASSPRGDQPQHF. The DNA of the CDR3 is TGTGCCAGCTCACCACGCGGGGACCAGCCCCAGCATTTT. The variable domain in full, with the rest retrieved from reference TRBV18 and TRBJ1-5, is NAGVMQNPRHLVRRRGQEARLRCSPMKGHSHVYWYRQLPEEGLKFMVYLQKENIIDESGMPKERFSAEFPKEGPSILRIQQVVRGDSAAYFCASSPRGDQPQHFGDGTRLSIL.

This clone was detected ten times or more. The chain uses TRBV5-4 and TRBJ2-3; tentative D call: TRBD2 (6 bases). CDR1 SGHNT and CDR2 YYREEE come from the germline V gene (reference sequence). The V gene lost 3 bases and the J gene lost 6 bases, with 17 bases spanning the gap. The CDR3 extends over 15 amino acids. CDR3 nucleotide sequence: TGTGCCAGCAGCTCCCGGGAGTTGGCTAAGGATACGCAGTATTTT. The encoded protein is CASSSRELAKDTQYF.

For the CDR3, the DNA is TGTGCCAGCAGTACCCCGGGACAGGGAGGTAATAGCAATCAGCCCCAGCATTTT. As protein: CASSTPGQGGNSNQPQHF. The chain employs TRBV28 and TRBJ1-5, with 9 nucleotides matching TRBD1. The CDR3 runs 18 residues. V lost 5 bases to trimming and J lost 0 bases; unmatched junction nucleotides: 11. Per the germline V gene, CDR1 is MDHEN and CDR2 is SYDVKM.

The genes are TRBV4-1 and TRBJ1-2, with unresolved D. In germline, CDR1 is MGHRA, CDR2 YSYEKL. With 0 bases removed from V and 7 bases from J, the gap between germline ends came to 15 bases. This CDR3 is built from 15 residues. CDR3 in DNA: TGCGCCAGCAGCCAAGATGGGCAGCCGTTTCGTGGCTACACCTTC. Translating gives CASSQDGQPFRGYTF.

The CDR3 DNA follows: TGTGCCAGCTCACCAGGGACAGGGAACTACAATGAGCAGTTCTTC. It is translated as CASSPGTGNYNEQFF. The rearrangement uses TRBV18 and TRBJ2-1, with 9 bases that match TRBD1. V was pared by 2 bases and J by 3 bases, with 2 bases of the junction left unmatched. Germline values: CDR1 KGHSH, CDR2 LQKENI. CDR3 size: 15 residues.

This clone turned up a few times. V and J are TRBV4-3 and TRBJ2-7, with 10 nucleotides matching TRBD1. V lost 2 bases and J lost 3; bases outside the gene matches: 1. The CDR3 is made up of 14 amino acids. Germline V CDR1 and CDR2: LGHNA, YSLEER. The CDR3 DNA is TGCGCCAGCAGCCAAAGGACAGGGGGCTACGAGCAGTACTTC. It codes for CASSQRTGGYEQYF.

The chain links TRBV5-1 to TRBJ2-7, with 9 bases lining up with TRBD1. The CDR3 consists of 15 residues. Germline loops: CDR1 SGHRS, CDR2 YFSETQ. V shed 4 bases and J 0 bases; nucleotides not matched to a gene: 5. The CDR3 sequence: CASSDRTGASYEQYF. CDR3 coding DNA: TGCGCCAGCAGCGATCGGACAGGGGCCTCCTACGAGCAGTACTTC.

J is TRBJ2-7 and V is TRBV7-2, with 7 bases aligning to TRBD1. Germline CDR1 SGHTA, CDR2 FQGNSA. Germline trimming cut 1 base from V and 2 bases from J; bases unmatched to any gene: 11. The CDR3 is 17 residues long. The CDR3 DNA follows: TGTGCCAGCAGCTTAGGATACAGGGGAACGGTCCCCTACGAGCAGTACTTC. Amino acid sequence: CASSLGYRGTVPYEQYF.

The chain couples TRBV19 to TRBJ1-1, with D uncertain. CDR3 size: 16 residues. The V and J ends lost 3 bases and 3 bases respectively, with 17 bases between them. Germline CDR1 is LNHDA and CDR2 is SQIVND (reference sequence). CDR3 bases: TGTGCCAGTAGTATCGCCCTCATAACACCGTACACTGAAGCTTTCTTT. It translates to CASSIALITPYTEAFF.

The V call is TRBV11-3, the J call TRBJ1-1, with 7 bases matching TRBD1. Germline V gene lookup returns CDR1 SGHNT and CDR2 YENEEA. This CDR3 region has 17 residues. V trimming: 0 bases; J trimming: 0 bases; junction bases outside the gene matches: 7. CDR3 coding DNA: TGTGCCAGCAGCTTAGATCTTTTGGGGACAGTGAACACTGAAGCTTTCTTT. Residues: CASSLDLLGTVNTEAFF.

This clone occurred a few times. The chain recombines TRBV5-1 with TRBJ2-5, with 8 bases aligning to TRBD1. CDR1 is SGHRS, CDR2 YFSETQ, per germline. CDR3 length equals 15 residues. Losses at the gene ends were 4 bases for V and 4 bases for J; bases not matched to a gene: 9. The CDR3 DNA sequence: TGCGCCAGCAGCAGAGGGGTCCAGGGGGCAGAGACCCAGTACTTC. Amino acid sequence: CASSRGVQGAETQYF.

This clone was recorded a few times. The chain recombines TRBV7-3 with TRBJ1-6; the D is unclear. The V gene's germline CDR1 is SGHTA and CDR2 FQGTGA. Trimming stripped 0 bases from V and 7 bases from J, with 13 bases between. This CDR3 is built from 16 residues. The CDR3 DNA reads TGTGCCAGCAGCTTAACAGAGGGTCCCAACAATTCACCCCTCCACTTT. Translating gives CASSLTEGPNNSPLHF.

The chain carries TRBV19 and TRBJ1-1; TRBD1 might be the D (5 bases). Trimming cost V 4 bases and J 1 base, with 13 bases left between them. The CDR3 is made up of 15 amino acids. CDR1 and CDR2 (germline): LNHDA, SQIVND (reference sequence). CDR3 region: CASSTRVGGNTEAFF. CDR3 nucleotide sequence: TGTGCCAGTAGTACCAGGGTTGGCGGGAACACTGAAGCTTTCTTT.

This clone showed up just once. J is TRBJ2-5 and V is TRBV2; TRBD2 matches 7 bases. The CDR3 totals 15 residues. Unmatched junction bases numbered 7, after V lost 5 bases and J lost 1 base. Germline CDR1 is SNHLY and CDR2 is FYNNEI. As DNA, the CDR3 is TGTGCCAGCAGTAGGACTAGTTCGGGCCAAGAGACCCAGTACTTC. Protein: CASSRTSSGQETQYF.

The chain recombines TRBV5-1 with TRBJ1-1; D is unresolved. The germline CDR1 and CDR2 sequences are SGHRS and YFSETQ. This CDR3 is 15 amino acids long. Trimming left V 0 bases short and J 4 bases short, with 13 bases between. CDR3 coding DNA: TGCGCCAGCAGCTTGGATCCGGGCTTGAGCACTGAAGCTTTCTTT. It is translated as CASSLDPGLSTEAFF.

The chain uses TRBV4-1 and TRBJ1-2, with D unclear. CDR1 and CDR2 (germline): MGHRA, YSYEKL. V was trimmed by 1 base and J by 0 bases, leaving 9 bases between them. This CDR3 region has 15 residues. CDR3 protein: CASSQGEGPNYGYTF. CDR3 coding DNA: TGCGCCAGCAGCCAAGGGGAAGGACCTAACTATGGCTACACCTTC.

The J gene is TRBJ2-1, the V gene TRBV6-6; D unclear. Trimming shortened V by 2 bases and J by 8 bases, and 7 bases separated the two germline ends. CDR3 length: 12 residues. The germline V gene has CDR1 MNHNY and CDR2 SVGAGI (reference sequence). The CDR3 loop is CASSYNYDEQFF. Here the CDR3 DNA reads TGTGCCAGCAGTTACAATTACGATGAGCAGTTCTTC.

This rearrangement joins TRBV19 to TRBJ1-2; D call uncertain. Between the trimmed V and J ends, which lost 6 bases and 3 bases, there was a span of 11 bases. CDR3 size: 13 residues. Germline V gene sequence: CDR1 LNHDA, CDR2 SQIVND (reference sequence). The CDR3 sequence is CASRVRTHYGYTF. CDR3 in DNA: TGTGCCAGTAGGGTAAGGACTCACTATGGCTACACCTTC.

V is TRBV6-5 and J is TRBJ2-3, with D unresolved. Trimming pared 5 bases from V and 2 bases from J, leaving 2 bases between. The CDR3 is 11 amino acids. The germline V gene has CDR1 MNHEY and CDR2 SVGAGI. CDR3 sequence reads: CASSATDTQYF. The CDR3 region has the DNA TGTGCCAGCAGTGCCACAGATACGCAGTATTTT.

This chain connects TRBV6-5 to TRBJ1-5; the D gene is possibly TRBD1 (6 bases). Germline V gene sequence: CDR1 MNHEY, CDR2 SVGAGI. V lost 3 bases to trimming and J lost 7 bases, with 16 bases between them. The CDR3 totals 15 residues. DNA for the CDR3: TGTGCCAGCAGTTATATGGCAGGGGAGAGCCAGCCCCAGCATTTT. It codes for CASSYMAGESQPQHF.

The chain employs TRBV18 and TRBJ1-5, with a weak D call TRBD1 (5 bases). Germline-derived CDR1 and CDR2 are KGHSH and LQKENI. The CDR3 extends over 14 amino acids. V gave up 2 bases and J gave up 7 bases, with 12 bases separating them. The CDR3 is CASSPSGGEQPQHF. In nucleotides, the CDR3 is TGTGCCAGCTCACCATCGGGGGGTGAGCAGCCCCAGCATTTT.

CDR3 bases: TGTGCCAGCAGTCGAGAGGGGGGCTTTCAAGAGACCCAGTACTTC. Translation: CASSREGGFQETQYF. The V and J genes are TRBV9 and TRBJ2-5; D possibly uses TRBD1 or TRBD2 (6 bases each). Per the germline V gene, CDR1 is SGDLS and CDR2 is YYNGEE. The CDR3 is 15 residues long. Trimming cost V 5 bases and J 2 bases, with 16 bases left between them.